This TCR beta chain was identified in a study of brain T cells in children with intractable seizures. Turning to this clone: Antigen unknown.

Study-wide results and limits: Pre- and post-surgery blood differed in depth, so pre-surgery absences may be undersampling.

The sequenced cases were selected for having the highest brain T cell transcript signatures. Sequencing was performed with immunoSEQ multiplex PCR; in TCRdb, only in-frame clones are kept and a portion is missing. The sample contains just under 65,000 clones, approximately 95% of which appear only once. This specimen was peripheral blood, taken at surgery. The origin of this receptor is a boy under three years old with focal cortical dysplasia and intractable seizures.

The CDR3 DNA is TGTGCCAGCAGCTTGACTAGCGGGAGCGAGCAGTACTTC. It translates to CASSLTSGSEQYF. The chain uses TRBV7-3 and TRBJ2-7, with TRBD2 matching over 12 bases. V was pared by 3 bases and J by 6 bases, with 0 bases of the junction left unmatched. In germline, CDR1 is SGHTA, CDR2 FQGTGA. The CDR3 is 13 amino acids.